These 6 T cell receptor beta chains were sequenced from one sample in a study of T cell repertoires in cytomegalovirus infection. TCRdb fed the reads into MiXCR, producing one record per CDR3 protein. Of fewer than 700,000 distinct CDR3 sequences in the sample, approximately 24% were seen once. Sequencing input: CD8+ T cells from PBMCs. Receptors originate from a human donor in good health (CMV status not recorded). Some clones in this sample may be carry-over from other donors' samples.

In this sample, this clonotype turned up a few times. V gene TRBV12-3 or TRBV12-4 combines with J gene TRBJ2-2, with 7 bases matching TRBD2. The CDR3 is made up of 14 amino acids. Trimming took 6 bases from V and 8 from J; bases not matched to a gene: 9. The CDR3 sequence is CASSPVGGSGELFF. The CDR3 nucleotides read TGTGCCAGCAGCCCGGTCGGGGGGTCGGGGGAGCTGTTTTTT.

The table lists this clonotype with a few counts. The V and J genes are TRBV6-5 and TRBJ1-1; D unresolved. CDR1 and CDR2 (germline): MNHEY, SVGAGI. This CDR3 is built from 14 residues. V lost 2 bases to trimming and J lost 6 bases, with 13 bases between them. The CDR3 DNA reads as TGTGCCAGCAGTTACCCGGAGGATGGGGCTGAAGCTTTCTTT. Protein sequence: CASSYPEDGAEAFF.

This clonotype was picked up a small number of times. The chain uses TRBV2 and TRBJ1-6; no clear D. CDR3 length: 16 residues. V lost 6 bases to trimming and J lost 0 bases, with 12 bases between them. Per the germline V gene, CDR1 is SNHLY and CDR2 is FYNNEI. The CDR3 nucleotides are TGTGCCAGCAGGGACTCTGGAGGCTCCTATAATTCACCCCTCCACTTT. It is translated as CASRDSGGSYNSPLHF. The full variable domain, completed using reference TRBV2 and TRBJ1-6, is EPEVTQTPSHQVTQMGQEVILRCVPISNHLYFYWYRQILGQKVEFLVSFYNNEISEKSEIFDDQFSVERPDGSNFTLKIRSTKLEDSAMYFCASRDSGGSYNSPLHFGNGTRLTVT.

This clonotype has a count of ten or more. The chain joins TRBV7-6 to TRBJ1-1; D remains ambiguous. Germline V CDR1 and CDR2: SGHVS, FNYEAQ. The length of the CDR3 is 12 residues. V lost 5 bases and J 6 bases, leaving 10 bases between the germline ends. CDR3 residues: CASSPQGAEAFF. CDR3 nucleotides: TGTGCCAGCAGCCCTCAAGGAGCTGAAGCTTTCTTT.

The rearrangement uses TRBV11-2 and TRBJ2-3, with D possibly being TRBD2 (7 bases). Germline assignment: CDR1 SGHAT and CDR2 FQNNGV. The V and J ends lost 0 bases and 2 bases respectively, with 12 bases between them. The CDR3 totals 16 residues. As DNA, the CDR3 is TGTGCCAGCAGCTTAGAAGGGGGGGGCTACACAGATACGCAGTATTTT. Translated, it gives CASSLEGGGYTDTQYF.

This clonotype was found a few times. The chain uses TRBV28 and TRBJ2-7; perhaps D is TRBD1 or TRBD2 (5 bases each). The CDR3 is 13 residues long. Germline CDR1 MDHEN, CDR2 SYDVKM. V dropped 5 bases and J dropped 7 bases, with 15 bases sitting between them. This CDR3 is CASSGTEDWEQYV. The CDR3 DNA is TGTGCCAGCAGTGGGACCGAGGACTGGGAGCAGTACGTC.